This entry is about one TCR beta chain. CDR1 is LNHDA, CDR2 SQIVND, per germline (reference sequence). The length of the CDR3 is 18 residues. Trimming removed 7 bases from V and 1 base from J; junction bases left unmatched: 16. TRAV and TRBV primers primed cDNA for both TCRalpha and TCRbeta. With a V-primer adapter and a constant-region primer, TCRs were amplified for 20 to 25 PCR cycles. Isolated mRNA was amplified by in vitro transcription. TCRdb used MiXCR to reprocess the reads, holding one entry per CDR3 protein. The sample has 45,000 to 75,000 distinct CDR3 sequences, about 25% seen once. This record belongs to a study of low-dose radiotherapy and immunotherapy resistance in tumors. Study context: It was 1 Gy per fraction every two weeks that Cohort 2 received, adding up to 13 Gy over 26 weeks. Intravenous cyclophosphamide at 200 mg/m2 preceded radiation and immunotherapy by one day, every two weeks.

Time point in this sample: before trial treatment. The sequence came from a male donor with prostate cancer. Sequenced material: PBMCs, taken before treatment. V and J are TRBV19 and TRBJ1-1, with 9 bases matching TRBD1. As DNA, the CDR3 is TGTGCCAGTAAAGTCGTGGGACAGGGTGGTCCGGGGAACACTGAAGCTTTCTTT. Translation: CASKVVGQGGPGNTEAFF.